The clone carrying this T cell receptor (beta chain) has just one count. The CDR3 is 14 amino acids. V dropped 8 bases and J dropped 0 bases, with 16 bases sitting between them. CDR1 GTSNPN and CDR2 SVGIG come from the germline V gene (reference sequence). The data derive from a study of blood T cell repertoires in COVID-19. Across the study: Sites across the United States, Italy and Spain contributed samples from acute and convalescent COVID-19. PBMCs, B-cell-depleted T cells, or T cells were the source of the cDNA or gDNA that made up the material.

Original handling: Reference gene primer amplification gave nucleated cell count estimates. TCRdb keeps only in-frame clones here, not all; method: immunoSEQ multiplex PCR. The V and J calls and clone size were taken over from that table, and D and trimming were inferred from the DNA. The top ten clones hold more than 10% of a sample with approximately 210,000 clones, roughly four fifths of them seen once. The sample consisted of peripheral blood. The chain has TRBV30 and TRBJ1-2; TRBD1 might be the D (6 bases). The clonotype was recovered from a woman in her thirties or forties with acute or convalescent COVID-19. DNA for the CDR3: TGTGCCCACGTACAGGGTCCAGCTAACTATGGCTACACCTTC. It codes for CAHVQGPANYGYTF.